This T cell receptor beta chain appears in the sequencing data of a study of T cell changes during pregnancy in multiple sclerosis. The V gene lost 1 base and the J gene lost 8 bases, with 11 bases spanning the gap. The CDR3 sequence is 13 residues long. From germline, CDR1 is SGHNT and CDR2 YENEEA. Here immunoSEQ multiplex PCR was the method, and the copy in TCRdb shows in-frame clones only, minus some. This sample has about 110,000 clones, with less than 95% found just once. The chain joins TRBV11-3 to TRBJ1-1; possibly TRBD1 for D (6 bases). This clonotype originated in a female donor with multiple sclerosis, enrolled in a pregnancy study. The starting material was peripheral blood, obtained before pregnancy. CDR3 sequence (DNA): TGTGCCAGCAGCTTAGTTTCTGACAGGGAAGCTTTCTTT. Protein: CASSLVSDREAFF.